Listed here is a single T cell receptor beta chain. Its cognate antigen is unknown. The data originate from a study of siplizumab effects on memory and regulatory T cells. Profiling relied on immunoSEQ multiplex PCR, and the TCRdb table lists in-frame clones only, not all of them. The table lists about 87,000 clones, around 90% of them singletons, with about 16% in the top ten. CDR1 and CDR2 from the germline V gene are SGHAT and FQNNGV. The CDR3 runs to 17 residues. The junction had 14 bases not matched to a gene; V was cut back by 5 bases and J by 4 bases. The study, taken as a whole, reports: Naive T cells appeared more varied than memory cells and looked like key alloresponse contributors.

This clonotype was sampled from a human donor in good health. This chain joins TRBV11-2 and TRBJ2-5; 9 bases line up with TRBD1. Material for sequencing was CD4+ T cells sorted from blood. Here the CDR3 DNA reads TGTGCCAGCAGCCCCCCCGGGACAGGGCATAGGGTAGAGACCCAGTACTTC. Encoded protein: CASSPPGTGHRVETQYF.